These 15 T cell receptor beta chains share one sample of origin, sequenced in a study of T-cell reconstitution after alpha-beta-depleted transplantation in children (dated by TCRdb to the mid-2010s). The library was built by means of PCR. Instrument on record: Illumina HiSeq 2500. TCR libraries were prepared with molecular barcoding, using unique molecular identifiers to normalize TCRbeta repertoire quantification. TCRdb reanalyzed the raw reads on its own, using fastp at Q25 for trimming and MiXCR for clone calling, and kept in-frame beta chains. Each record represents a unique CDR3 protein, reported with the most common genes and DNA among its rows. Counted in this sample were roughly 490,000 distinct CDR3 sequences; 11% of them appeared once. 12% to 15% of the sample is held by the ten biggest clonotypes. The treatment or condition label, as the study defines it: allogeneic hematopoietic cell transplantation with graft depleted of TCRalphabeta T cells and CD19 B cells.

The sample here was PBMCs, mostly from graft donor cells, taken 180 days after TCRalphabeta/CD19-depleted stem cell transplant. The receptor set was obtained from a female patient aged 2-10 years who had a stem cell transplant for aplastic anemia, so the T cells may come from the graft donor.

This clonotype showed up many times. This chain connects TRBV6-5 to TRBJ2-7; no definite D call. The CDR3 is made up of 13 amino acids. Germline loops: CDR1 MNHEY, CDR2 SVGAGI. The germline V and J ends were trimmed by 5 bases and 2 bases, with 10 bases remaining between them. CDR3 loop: CASSRRVTYEQYF. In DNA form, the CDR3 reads TGTGCCAGCAGTCGGCGAGTCACCTACGAGCAGTACTTC.

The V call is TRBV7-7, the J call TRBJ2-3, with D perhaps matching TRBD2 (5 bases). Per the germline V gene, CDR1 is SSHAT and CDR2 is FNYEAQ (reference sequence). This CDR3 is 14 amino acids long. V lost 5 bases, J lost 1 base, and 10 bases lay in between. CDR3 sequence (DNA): TGTGCCAGCAGCCTCAAGGGAGGCACAGATACGCAGTATTTT. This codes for CASSLKGGTDTQYF.

CDR3 sequence: CASSLRALSSYEQYV. The CDR3, as DNA: TGTGCCAGCAGTTTAAGGGCACTAAGCTCCTACGAGCAGTACGTC. The V call is TRBV12-3 or TRBV12-4, the J call TRBJ2-7; D is undetermined. The CDR3 runs 15 residues. Deletions cut 2 bases from V and 0 bases from J, with 11 bases between.

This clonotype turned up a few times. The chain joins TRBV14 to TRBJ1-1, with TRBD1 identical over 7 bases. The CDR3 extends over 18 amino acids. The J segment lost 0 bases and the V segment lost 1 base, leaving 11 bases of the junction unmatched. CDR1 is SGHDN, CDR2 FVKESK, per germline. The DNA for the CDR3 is TGTGCCAGCAGCCAAGGTCAGGGTGGGACAGCCTTGAACACTGAAGCTTTCTTT. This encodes CASSQGQGGTALNTEAFF.

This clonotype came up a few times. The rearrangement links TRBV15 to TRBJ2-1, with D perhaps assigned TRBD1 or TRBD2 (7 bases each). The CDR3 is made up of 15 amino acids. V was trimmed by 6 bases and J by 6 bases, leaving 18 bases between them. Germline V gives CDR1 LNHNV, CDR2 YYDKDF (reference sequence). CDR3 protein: CATSRKQGGLNEQFF. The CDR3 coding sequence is TGTGCCACCAGTCGGAAGCAGGGGGGGCTCAATGAGCAGTTCTTC.

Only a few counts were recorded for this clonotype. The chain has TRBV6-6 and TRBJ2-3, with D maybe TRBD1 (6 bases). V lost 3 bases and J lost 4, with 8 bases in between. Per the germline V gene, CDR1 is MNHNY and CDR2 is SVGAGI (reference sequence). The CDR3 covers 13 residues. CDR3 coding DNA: TGTGCCAGCAGTTATTGGACAGCAGATACGCAGTATTTT. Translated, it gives CASSYWTADTQYF.

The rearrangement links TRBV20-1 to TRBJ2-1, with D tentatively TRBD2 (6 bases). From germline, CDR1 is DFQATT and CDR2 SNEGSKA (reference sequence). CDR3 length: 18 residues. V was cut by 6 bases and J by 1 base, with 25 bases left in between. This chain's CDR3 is CSAVLLAEPSRSYNEQFF. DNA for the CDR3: TGCAGTGCCGTTCTATTAGCGGAACCCTCAAGGTCCTACAATGAGCAGTTCTTC.

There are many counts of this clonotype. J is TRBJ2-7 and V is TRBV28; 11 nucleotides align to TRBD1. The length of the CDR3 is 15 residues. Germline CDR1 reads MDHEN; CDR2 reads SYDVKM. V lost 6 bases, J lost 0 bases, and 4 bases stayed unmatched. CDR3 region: CASRSGTGGSYEQYF. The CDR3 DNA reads TGTGCCAGCAGGTCCGGGACAGGGGGCTCCTACGAGCAGTACTTC.

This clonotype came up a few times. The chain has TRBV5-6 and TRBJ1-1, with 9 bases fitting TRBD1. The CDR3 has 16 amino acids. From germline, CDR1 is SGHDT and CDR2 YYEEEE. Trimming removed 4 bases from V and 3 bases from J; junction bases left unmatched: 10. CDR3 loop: CASSLTPRTGDTEAFF. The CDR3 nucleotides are TGTGCCAGCAGCCTCACCCCGAGGACAGGGGACACTGAAGCTTTCTTT. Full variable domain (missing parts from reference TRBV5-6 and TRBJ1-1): DAGVTQSPTHLIKTRGQQVTLRCSPKSGHDTVSWYQQALGQGPQFIFQYYEEEERQRGNFPDRFSGHQFPNYSSELNVNALLLGDSALYLCASSLTPRTGDTEAFFGQGTRLTVV.

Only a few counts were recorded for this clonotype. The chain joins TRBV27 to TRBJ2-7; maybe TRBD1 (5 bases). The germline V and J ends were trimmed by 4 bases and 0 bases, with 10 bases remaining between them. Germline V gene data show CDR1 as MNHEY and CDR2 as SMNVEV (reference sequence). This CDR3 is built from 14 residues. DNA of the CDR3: TGTGCCAGCAGTTCCTACAGGAGCTCCTACGAGCAGTACGTC. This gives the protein CASSSYRSSYEQYV.

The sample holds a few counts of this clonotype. The CDR3 region has the DNA TGCAGTGCTAGAGAGAGGGGGACAACTGGGCGAGAGACCCAGTACTTC. Amino acid sequence: CSARERGTTGRETQYF. The chain recombines TRBV20-1 with TRBJ2-5; TRBD1 might be the D (6 bases). The germline V gene has CDR1 DFQATT and CDR2 SNEGSKA (reference sequence). The CDR3 runs to 16 residues. Trimming stripped 0 bases from V and 4 bases from J, with 18 bases between.

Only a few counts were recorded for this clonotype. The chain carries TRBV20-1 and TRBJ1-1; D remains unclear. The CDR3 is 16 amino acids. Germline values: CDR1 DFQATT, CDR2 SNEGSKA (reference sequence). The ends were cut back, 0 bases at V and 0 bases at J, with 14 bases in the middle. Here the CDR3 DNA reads TGCAGTGCTAGAGATCGAGTCAACCCTGTGAACACTGAAGCTTTCTTT. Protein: CSARDRVNPVNTEAFF.

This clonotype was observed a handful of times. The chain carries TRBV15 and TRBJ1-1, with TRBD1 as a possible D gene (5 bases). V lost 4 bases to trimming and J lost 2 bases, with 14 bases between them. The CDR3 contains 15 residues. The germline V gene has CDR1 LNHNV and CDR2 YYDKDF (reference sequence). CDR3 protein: CATSIRVNYNTEAFF. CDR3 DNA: TGTGCCACCAGCATCAGGGTTAACTATAACACTGAAGCTTTCTTT.

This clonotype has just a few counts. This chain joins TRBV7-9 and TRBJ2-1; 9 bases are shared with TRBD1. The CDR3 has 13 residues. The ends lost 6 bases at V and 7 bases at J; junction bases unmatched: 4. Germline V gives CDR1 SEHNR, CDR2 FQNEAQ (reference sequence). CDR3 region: CASRGQGRNEQFF. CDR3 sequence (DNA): TGTGCCAGCAGAGGACAGGGGAGGAATGAGCAGTTCTTC.

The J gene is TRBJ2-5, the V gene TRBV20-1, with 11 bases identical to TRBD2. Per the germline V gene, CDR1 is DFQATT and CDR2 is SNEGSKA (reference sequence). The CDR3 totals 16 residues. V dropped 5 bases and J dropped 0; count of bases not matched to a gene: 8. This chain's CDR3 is CSALKGLAVYQETQYF. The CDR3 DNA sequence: TGCAGTGCTCTAAAGGGACTAGCGGTATACCAAGAGACCCAGTACTTC.